This passage covers 14 T cell receptor beta chains from one sample sequenced in a study of shared clonotypes between healthy human individuals. TCRdb's table, derived via immunoSEQ multiplex PCR, lists solely in-frame clones and lacks some. The table shows about 1.1 million clones, with approximately 77% occurring only once. The sample taken for sequencing was memory CD4+ T cells from PBMCs. Indicated subset: CD45RA-negative fraction. The receptors come from a man younger than 35 in good health. Some clones in this sample may be carry-over from other donors' samples.

The sample holds one count of this clone. Different DNA sequences within this sample yield the same CDR3. CDR3 in DNA: TGTGCCAGCAGCTTAACCGGTCGGACTGAAGCTTTCTTT. Translated, it gives CASSLTGRTEAFF. The chain carries TRBV7-2 and TRBJ1-1; D gene ambiguous. The V gene lost 2 bases and the J gene lost 5 bases, with 9 bases spanning the gap. This CDR3 has 13 amino acids. Germline-derived CDR1 and CDR2 are SGHTA and FQGNSA.

Details on this clone: Other nucleotide sequences in the sample specify the same CDR3. The rearrangement uses TRBV5-1 and TRBJ2-3; 8 bases agree with TRBD1. After removal of 2 bases from V and 4 bases from J, the junction contained 3 bases not matched to a gene. The CDR3 totals 14 residues. In germline, CDR1 is SGHRS, CDR2 YFSETQ. The chain's CDR3 is CASSLGQGADTQYF. CDR3 in DNA: TGCGCCAGCAGCTTAGGACAGGGCGCAGATACGCAGTATTTT.

The sample holds a few counts of this clone. The CDR3 loop is CSGQEQPNTEAFF. In DNA form, the CDR3 reads TGCAGCGGGCAGGAACAGCCGAACACTGAAGCTTTCTTT. The chain couples TRBV29-1 to TRBJ1-1, with unresolved D. The CDR3 contains 13 residues. V lost 7 bases, J lost 1 base, and 13 bases lay in between. Germline loops: CDR1 SQVTM, CDR2 ANQGSEA.

The V gene is TRBV19, the J gene TRBJ2-7; D is unresolved. Germline V gene lookup returns CDR1 LNHDA and CDR2 SQIVND (reference sequence). V lost 5 bases and J 3 bases, leaving 11 bases between the germline ends. The CDR3 spans 13 residues. CDR3 residues: CASSPYRDYEQYF. Here the CDR3 DNA reads TGTGCCAGTAGTCCATACAGAGACTACGAGCAGTACTTC.

Of note for this clone: A read error likely explains this, since a far larger clone differs by one base. The rearrangement links TRBV30 to TRBJ1-4, with 9 nucleotides matching TRBD1. Germline V lookup: CDR1 GTSNPN, CDR2 SVGIG (reference sequence). Trimming removed 8 bases from V and 6 bases from J; junction bases left unmatched: 10. The CDR3 spans 14 residues. Written as DNA, the CDR3 is TGTGCCCGGGGGGACCGGACAGGGGATGAAAAACTGTTTTTT. Amino acid sequence: CARGDRTGDEKLFF.

This clone was seen many times. V gene TRBV6-1 combines with J gene TRBJ1-5; D not resolved. Trimming pared 1 base from V and 7 bases from J, leaving 11 bases between. Germline V lookup: CDR1 MNHNS, CDR2 SASEGT. This CDR3 is 14 amino acids long. DNA of the CDR3: TGTGCCAGCAGTGAAGGGACCTTTCCACAGCCCCAGCATTTT. This gives the protein CASSEGTFPQPQHF.

This clone was recorded only once. A far bigger clonotype differs at one base, so this is likely a read error. The chain uses TRBV29-1 and TRBJ1-2; D might be TRBD1 (5 bases). The CDR3 is 15 residues long. Trimming stripped 5 bases from V and 1 base from J, with 17 bases between. Germline values: CDR1 SQVTM, CDR2 ANQGSEA. The CDR3 nucleotides read TGCAGCGTTAATGGGGACGGCGGGGGTAACTATGGCTACACCTTC. Protein sequence: CSVNGDGGGNYGYTF.

The genes are TRBV4-1 and TRBJ1-2; D might be TRBD1 (6 bases). CDR3 size: 18 residues. Trimming removed 1 base from V and 1 base from J, with 19 bases in between. Per the germline V gene, CDR1 is MGHRA and CDR2 is YSYEKL. The DNA for the CDR3 is TGCGCCAGCAGCCAAGGGCGGCAGGGGCCCTTTCTTAACTATGGCTACACCTTC. This translates into CASSQGRQGPFLNYGYTF.

The chain joins TRBV10-2 to TRBJ1-5; D is possibly TRBD1 (5 bases). The CDR3 has 13 amino acids. Trimming cost V 6 bases and J 3 bases, with 9 bases left between them. Germline CDR1 is WSHSY and CDR2 is SAAADI. This CDR3 is CASRGTNNQPQHF. CDR3 nucleotides: TGCGCCAGCAGGGGGACGAACAATCAGCCCCAGCATTTT.

This clone was picked up one time. The chain is built from TRBV5-1 and TRBJ1-3; D is uncertain. Germline loops: CDR1 SGHRS, CDR2 YFSETQ. The V end lost 0 bases, the J end lost 0 bases, and 10 bases lay between the germline ends. The CDR3 sequence is 16 residues long. CDR3 sequence reads: CASSLAPLDSGNTIYF. Written as DNA, the CDR3 is TGCGCCAGCAGCTTGGCCCCCCTAGACTCTGGAAACACCATATATTTT. The full variable domain, its missing parts supplied by reference TRBV5-1 and TRBJ1-3, is KAGVTQTPRYLIKTRGQQVTLSCSPISGHRSVSWYQQTPGQGLQFLFEYFSETQRNKGNFPGRFSGRQFSNSRSEMNVSTLELGDSALYLCASSLAPLDSGNTIYFGEGSWLTVV.

The rearrangement links TRBV9 to TRBJ2-7, with D unclear. With 0 bases removed from V and 7 bases from J, the gap between germline ends came to 17 bases. The germline CDR1 and CDR2 sequences are SGDLS and YYNGEE. The CDR3 consists of 15 residues. The CDR3 nucleotides read TGTGCCAGCAGCGTAGGGGTAGGATGGGATGGGGAGCAGTACTTC. Residues: CASSVGVGWDGEQYF. The full variable domain, rest sourced from reference TRBV9 and TRBJ2-7, is DSGVTQTPKHLITATGQRVTLRCSPRSGDLSVYWYQQSLDQGLQFLIQYYNGEERAKGNILERFSAQQFPDLHSELNLSSLELGDSALYFCASSVGVGWDGEQYFGPGTRLTVT.

This clone was recorded only once. CDR3 sequence (DNA): TGTGCCAGCAGCTTTGGGGGTTCGAACAATGAGCAGTTCTTC. Protein: CASSFGGSNNEQFF. The rearrangement links TRBV7-2 to TRBJ2-1; either TRBD1 or TRBD2 may supply D (5 bases each). V dropped 3 bases and J dropped 5 bases, with 11 bases sitting between them. The CDR3 is made up of 14 amino acids. From germline, CDR1 is SGHTA and CDR2 FQGNSA.

V usage is TRBV25-1 and J usage is TRBJ1-2, with 10 bases fitting TRBD1. J gave up 2 bases and V 2 bases, and 8 bases lay outside the gene matches. CDR3 length equals 17 residues. Germline values: CDR1 MGHDK, CDR2 SYGVNS. The DNA of the CDR3 is TGTGCCAGCAGTGAACCTGGGGACAGGGGAGCGAACTATGGCTACACCTTC. It is translated as CASSEPGDRGANYGYTF.

V and J are TRBV7-3 and TRBJ2-1; a weak D match, TRBD2 (5 bases). The CDR3 contains 14 residues. The germline gives CDR1 SGHTA, CDR2 FQGTGA. Trimming cost V 5 bases and J 9 bases, with 17 bases left between them. The CDR3, as DNA: TGTGCCAGCAGCCAAAACACTAGAGGAAGTGAGCAGTTCTTC. This sequence encodes CASSQNTRGSEQFF.